This TCR beta chain was recorded in a study of vaccination and CD4 T cells after COVID-19. Whole-study context: Participants got two doses of BNT162b2 or mRNA-1273 vaccine.

This clonotype was picked up a small number of times. Its antigen remains unidentified. Time point meaning: late sampling 161 to 241 days after vaccination in three convalescent patients. Treatment indicated: approximately 10-day PBMC culture with coronavirus spike peptide pools or control peptides (ViraFEST assay). Positive PCR tests dated from March to December 2020, predating US Alpha, Beta and Delta variants. Once obtained from cultured CD4+ T cells, the DNA was sequenced using the Oncomine TCR Beta short-read assay. TCRdb re-derived calls from the PCR reads in MiXCR, one entry per CDR3 protein. The data show around 25,000 distinct CDR3 sequences, more than 25% seen once. Germline V gene data show CDR1 as SEHNR and CDR2 as FQNEAQ (reference sequence). The CDR3 sequence is 13 residues long. Trimming at V came to 4 bases and at J to 5 bases, leaving 3 bases not matched to a gene.

The TCR originated in a human donor who had recovered from COVID-19. V gene TRBV7-9 combines with J gene TRBJ2-5; 8 bases align to TRBD1. This specimen was CD4+ T cells from blood, cultured in vitro, taken about 7 months after SARS-CoV-2 vaccination. Here the CDR3 reads CASSYRQGETQYF. In DNA form, the CDR3 reads TGTGCCAGCAGCTACCGACAGGGGGAGACCCAGTACTTC.